The clone carrying this T cell receptor beta chain was counted only a few times. Its cognate antigen is unknown. J was trimmed by 0 bases and V by 1 base; bases with no gene match: 7. The CDR3 runs 18 residues. Germline V gene sequence: CDR1 LNHDA, CDR2 SQIVND (reference sequence). These data originate in a study of T cell repertoires in cytomegalovirus infection. Study context: Evidence of both CMV infection and a matching HLA type came from public TCR beta signatures. The study's findings and limits: Based on cumulative public TCR beta family frequency, carriers of CMV plus the relevant HLA were identified. The ex vivo response was dominated by HLA-C-restricted CMV-specific TCR beta clonotypes.

From the reads, TCRdb called clonotypes with MiXCR, one entry per CDR3 protein. The sample holds some 400,000 distinct CDR3 sequences, roughly 31% seen once. Sequencing was carried out using PBMCs. This clonotype was sampled from a human donor in good health (CMV status not recorded). Some clones in this sample may be carry-over from other donors' samples. J is TRBJ2-1 and V is TRBV19; 9 bases line up with TRBD2. The CDR3 spells CASSIAGSGGTSYNEQFF. The CDR3 nucleotides read TGTGCCAGTAGTATAGCGGGTAGCGGGGGAACCTCCTACAATGAGCAGTTCTTC. The full variable domain, rest sourced from reference TRBV19 and TRBJ2-1, is DGGITQSPKYLFRKEGQNVTLSCEQNLNHDAMYWYRQDPGQGLRLIYYSQIVNDFQKGDIAEGYSVSREKKESFPLTVTSAQKNPTAFYLCASSIAGSGGTSYNEQFFGPGTRLTVL.